These 28 T cell receptor beta chains originate from one sample sequenced in a study of cytomegalovirus exposure and HLA in healthy donors. It was with 60 Vbeta and 13 Jbeta primers that the PCR ran. TCRdb's table, derived via immunoSEQ multiplex PCR, lists solely in-frame clones and lacks some. The repertoire holds around 160,000 clones, with around three quarters as singletons. Sequencing used PBMCs. The receptors were gathered from a man aged 45-60 years in good health and CMV-seropositive.

This rearrangement joins TRBV5-6 to TRBJ1-1; D not resolved. Trimming left V 1 base short and J 1 base short, with 5 bases between. Germline V lookup: CDR1 SGHDT, CDR2 YYEEEE. This CDR3 contains 13 residues. The CDR3 protein is CASSLRGNTEAFF. CDR3 in DNA: TGTGCCAGCAGCTTGCGAGGGAACACTGAAGCTTTCTTT.

The chain carries TRBV7-8 and TRBJ1-3; possible D gene TRBD1, 6 bases. This CDR3 region has 13 residues. Trimming stripped 5 bases from V and 8 bases from J, with 13 bases between. Germline V gene data show CDR1 as SGHVS and CDR2 as FQNEAQ. This chain's CDR3 is CASSQTTGYTIYF. The CDR3 bases are TGTGCCAGCAGCCAGACAACAGGGTACACCATATATTTT. The variable domain in full, with the rest retrieved from reference TRBV7-8 and TRBJ1-3, is GAGVSQSPRYKVAKRGQDVALRCDPISGHVSLFWYQQALGQGPEFLTYFQNEAQLDKSGLPSDRFFAERPEGSVSTLKIQRTQQEDSAVYLCASSQTTGYTIYFGEGSWLTVV.

Comment on this clone: This specimen includes other DNA sequences encoding the same CDR3. V is TRBV5-8 and J is TRBJ1-3, with 9 bases identical to TRBD1. The CDR3 loop spans 14 amino acids. Germline values: CDR1 SGHTS, CDR2 YDEGEE. V dropped 4 bases and J dropped 3; count of bases not matched to a gene: 2. Written as DNA, the CDR3 is TGTGCCAGCAGCCGGGACAGGGTTGGAAACACCATATATTTT. Its protein product is CASSRDRVGNTIYF.

The J gene is TRBJ2-5, the V gene TRBV5-6; 7 nucleotides align to TRBD1. The CDR3 contains 15 residues. Germline CDR1 and CDR2: SGHDT and YYEEEE. Trimming cost V 2 bases and J 7 bases; bases outside gene matches: 11. The CDR3 nucleotides are TGTGCCAGCAGCTTTTACCAGACAGGGTCCGGGACCCAGTACTTC. Its translation: CASSFYQTGSGTQYF.

The genes are TRBV7-2 and TRBJ1-4; 7 nucleotides line up with TRBD1. Unmatched junction bases numbered 6, after V lost 5 bases and J lost 3 bases. The V gene's germline CDR1 is SGHTA and CDR2 FQGNSA. This CDR3 comprises 15 residues. CDR3 bases: TGTGCCAGCAGCGGTCGGACAGGCCCTAATGAAAAACTGTTTTTT. It encodes CASSGRTGPNEKLFF.

The rearrangement links TRBV29-1 to TRBJ1-5, with 10 bases fitting TRBD1. V was clipped by 6 bases and J by 8 bases; unmatched bases: 4. This CDR3 region has 12 residues. The germline V gene encodes CDR1 SQVTM and CDR2 ANQGSEA. The CDR3 loop is CSVGQGEKPQHF. The CDR3 bases are TGCAGCGTCGGACAGGGGGAAAAGCCCCAGCATTTT.

The J gene is TRBJ2-2, the V gene TRBV7-3; the D gene is possibly TRBD1 (5 bases). The CDR3 has 13 amino acids. Germline-derived CDR1 and CDR2 are SGHTA and FQGTGA. With 3 bases removed from V and 6 bases from J, the gap between germline ends came to 8 bases. The CDR3 DNA follows: TGTGCCAGCAGCTTCAGGGTATCCGGGGAGCTGTTTTTT. Its translation is CASSFRVSGELFF.

The chain is built from TRBV7-2 and TRBJ2-7, with 9 bases that match TRBD1. This CDR3 region has 17 residues. V gave up 5 bases and J gave up 2 bases; unmatched junction bases: 13. Looked up from germline, CDR1 is SGHTA and CDR2 is FQGNSA. CDR3 amino acids: CASSPRGGQGSTYEQYF. CDR3 bases: TGTGCCAGCAGCCCACGAGGAGGACAGGGGTCGACCTACGAGCAGTACTTC.

The chain links TRBV4-3 to TRBJ2-2; 11 bases are shared with TRBD1. The CDR3 runs to 16 residues. In germline, CDR1 is LGHNA, CDR2 YSLEER. Losses at the gene ends were 4 bases for V and 4 bases for J; bases not matched to a gene: 5. DNA for the CDR3: TGCGCCAGCAGCCCCGGACAGGGGGCGGTCACCGGGGAGCTGTTTTTT. Translation gives CASSPGQGAVTGELFF.

The V call is TRBV7-2, the J call TRBJ2-7; 7 positions match TRBD2. CDR1 and CDR2 (germline): SGHTA, FQGNSA. This CDR3 is built from 15 residues. The ends lost 1 base at V and 4 bases at J; junction bases unmatched: 7. CDR3 sequence reads: CASSLVASGEYEQYF. DNA for the CDR3: TGTGCCAGCAGCTTAGTGGCTAGCGGAGAATACGAGCAGTACTTC.

The rearrangement uses TRBV4-3 and TRBJ2-3; D ambiguous. This CDR3 is 16 amino acids long. From germline, CDR1 is LGHNA and CDR2 YSLEER. Trimming left V 0 bases short and J 1 base short, with 11 bases between. CDR3 bases: TGCGCCAGCAGCCAAGACGCTTTACTCGGCACAGATACGCAGTATTTT. Encoded protein: CASSQDALLGTDTQYF.

The chain recombines TRBV28 with TRBJ1-2, with 7 bases matching TRBD1. The ends lost 8 bases at V and 8 bases at J; junction bases unmatched: 11. The CDR3 is 13 residues long. The germline CDR1 and CDR2 sequences are MDHEN and SYDVKM. The CDR3 DNA is TGTGCCAGCCGAGCCGACAGGGTAAGGGGCTACACCTTC. It codes for CASRADRVRGYTF.

V and J are TRBV6-6 and TRBJ2-7, with 7 bases aligning to TRBD1. The CDR3 is 14 amino acids. J gave up 5 bases and V 7 bases, and 11 bases lay outside the gene matches. Germline values: CDR1 MNHNY, CDR2 SVGAGI (reference sequence). The CDR3 loop reads CASKTPGQIDEQYF. The CDR3 DNA reads TGTGCCAGCAAAACACCGGGACAGATAGACGAGCAGTACTTC.

This chain links TRBV11-3 with TRBJ2-5; D unclear. Trimming shortened V by 0 bases and J by 2 bases, and 4 bases separated the two germline ends. The CDR3 sequence is 13 residues long. The V gene's germline CDR1 is SGHNT and CDR2 YENEEA. Here the CDR3 DNA reads TGTGCCAGCAGCTTAGATTTACAAGAGACCCAGTACTTC. Translating gives CASSLDLQETQYF.

This chain connects TRBV7-9 to TRBJ2-3; the D gene is possibly TRBD2 (6 bases). V lost 3 bases to trimming and J lost 0 bases, with 13 bases between them. Germline V CDR1 and CDR2: SEHNR, FQNEAQ (reference sequence). The CDR3 spans 16 residues. The CDR3 region is CASSLLGGRSTDTQYF. The CDR3 nucleotides are TGTGCCAGCAGCTTGTTGGGGGGTCGAAGCACAGATACGCAGTATTTT.

CDR3 loop: CASSDERTGGGNEQFF. For the CDR3, the DNA is TGTGCCAGCAGTGATGAAAGGACAGGGGGCGGCAATGAGCAGTTCTTC. The V gene is TRBV6-1, the J gene TRBJ2-1; 11 positions agree with TRBD1. CDR3 length: 16 amino acids. CDR1 is MNHNS and CDR2 is SASEGT in the germline V gene. J was trimmed by 6 bases and V by 3 bases; bases with no gene match: 7.

The chain has TRBV20-1 and TRBJ1-1; D is undetermined. This CDR3 region has 11 residues. Germline V gene sequence: CDR1 DFQATT, CDR2 SNEGSKA (reference sequence). V dropped 2 bases and J dropped 1 base, with 2 bases sitting between them. CDR3 loop: CSARQNTEAFF. Written as DNA, the CDR3 is TGCAGTGCTAGACAGAACACTGAAGCTTTCTTT.

The gene calls are TRBV7-6 and TRBJ2-3; maybe TRBD1 (6 bases). V was trimmed by 4 bases and J by 0 bases, leaving 11 bases between them. The CDR3 loop spans 15 amino acids. Germline V gene lookup returns CDR1 SGHVS and CDR2 FNYEAQ. The CDR3 is CASSSRQDSTDTQYF. CDR3 nucleotide sequence: TGTGCCAGCAGCTCACGACAGGACAGCACAGATACGCAGTATTTT.

This chain connects TRBV7-9 to TRBJ2-3; possibly TRBD2 for D (6 bases). The CDR3 runs to 14 residues. V was pared by 4 bases and J by 5 bases, with 13 bases between. Germline CDR1 SEHNR, CDR2 FQNEAQ (reference sequence). The CDR3 DNA reads as TGTGCCAGCAGCTCCGTGGGCGGGATAGATACGCAGTATTTT. Translation: CASSSVGGIDTQYF.

The chain carries TRBV5-1 and TRBJ1-1; 10 bases align to TRBD1. The CDR3 is 16 amino acids. The germline V gene encodes CDR1 SGHRS and CDR2 YFSETQ. V shed 4 bases, J shed 8 bases, and the junction held 14 bases outside the gene matches. The CDR3 nucleotides read TGCGCCAGCAGCCCAAAGGGGGGCGGGACAGGGGTCGAAGCTTTCTTT. Its translation: CASSPKGGGTGVEAFF.

The chain has TRBV2 and TRBJ2-2; D is unclear. The germline V and J ends were trimmed by 5 bases and 8 bases, with 9 bases remaining between them. The V gene's germline CDR1 is SNHLY and CDR2 FYNNEI. The CDR3 length is 12 residues. The CDR3 protein is CASSLFLGELFF. In DNA, the CDR3 is TGTGCCAGCAGTCTATTTCTAGGGGAGCTGTTTTTT.

The chain has TRBV9 and TRBJ2-5; possible D gene TRBD1, 5 bases. The CDR3 is 15 residues long. The germline gives CDR1 SGDLS, CDR2 YYNGEE. V was cut by 1 base and J by 0 bases, with 10 bases left in between. Here the CDR3 reads CASSVLTGNQETQYF. CDR3 nucleotide sequence: TGTGCCAGCAGCGTACTAACAGGAAACCAAGAGACCCAGTACTTC.

The chain carries TRBV18 and TRBJ2-7; D is unclear. Trimming stripped 6 bases from V and 1 base from J, with 4 bases between. In germline, CDR1 is KGHSH, CDR2 LQKENI. The CDR3 consists of 11 residues. In DNA form, the CDR3 reads TGTGCCAGCTCTCAGTCCTACGAGCAGTACTTC. This encodes CASSQSYEQYF.

This clone was seen more than once but under ten times. The rearrangement joins TRBV29-1 to TRBJ2-5; D is perhaps TRBD2 (6 bases). V lost 3 bases to trimming and J lost 3 bases, with 11 bases between them. Germline values: CDR1 SQVTM, CDR2 ANQGSEA. This CDR3 is 13 amino acids long. The CDR3 spells CSVDGGEEETQYF. The DNA for the CDR3 is TGCAGCGTTGATGGAGGGGAGGAAGAGACCCAGTACTTC.

This sequence joins TRBV9 and TRBJ1-1; TRBD1 agrees at 8 bases. V trimming: 3 bases; J trimming: 5 bases; junction bases outside the gene matches: 6. The CDR3 is 14 residues long. Germline V gene sequence: CDR1 SGDLS, CDR2 YYNGEE. The CDR3 is CASSAQGARTEAFF. The CDR3 DNA reads TGTGCCAGCAGCGCGCAGGGGGCGCGGACTGAAGCTTTCTTT. Full variable domain (missing parts from reference TRBV9 and TRBJ1-1): DSGVTQTPKHLITATGQRVTLRCSPRSGDLSVYWYQQSLDQGLQFLIQYYNGEERAKGNILERFSAQQFPDLHSELNLSSLELGDSALYFCASSAQGARTEAFFGQGTRLTVV.

This clone was counted only a few times. This rearrangement joins TRBV7-3 to TRBJ2-3; TRBD2 might be the D (6 bases). The CDR3 loop spans 14 amino acids. V was shortened by 2 bases and J by 0 bases, with 6 bases between the two germline ends. The germline V gene has CDR1 SGHTA and CDR2 FQGTGA. The CDR3 reads CASSLAGSTDTQYF. CDR3 DNA: TGTGCCAGCAGCTTAGCGGGGAGCACAGATACGCAGTATTTT.

This clone was observed a few times. The rearrangement uses TRBV9 and TRBJ1-4; D is undetermined. This CDR3 has 15 amino acids. Germline V CDR1 and CDR2: SGDLS, YYNGEE. Trimming shortened V by 0 bases and J by 7 bases, and 13 bases separated the two germline ends. The CDR3 DNA is TGTGCCAGCAGCGTAGATCCGGTCAACGGTGAAAAACTGTTTTTT. Encoded protein: CASSVDPVNGEKLFF. Using reference TRBV9 and TRBJ1-4 for the parts outside the CDR3, the full variable domain is DSGVTQTPKHLITATGQRVTLRCSPRSGDLSVYWYQQSLDQGLQFLIQYYNGEERAKGNILERFSAQQFPDLHSELNLSSLELGDSALYFCASSVDPVNGEKLFFGSGTQLSVL.

V usage is TRBV19 and J usage is TRBJ1-1; perhaps TRBD1 as D (5 bases). The CDR3 is 14 amino acids. The germline V gene encodes CDR1 LNHDA and CDR2 SQIVND (reference sequence). With 3 bases removed from V and 0 bases from J, the gap between germline ends came to 8 bases. The CDR3 nucleotides are TGTGCCAGTAGTATCCAGGGTATGAACACTGAAGCTTTCTTT. This encodes CASSIQGMNTEAFF.